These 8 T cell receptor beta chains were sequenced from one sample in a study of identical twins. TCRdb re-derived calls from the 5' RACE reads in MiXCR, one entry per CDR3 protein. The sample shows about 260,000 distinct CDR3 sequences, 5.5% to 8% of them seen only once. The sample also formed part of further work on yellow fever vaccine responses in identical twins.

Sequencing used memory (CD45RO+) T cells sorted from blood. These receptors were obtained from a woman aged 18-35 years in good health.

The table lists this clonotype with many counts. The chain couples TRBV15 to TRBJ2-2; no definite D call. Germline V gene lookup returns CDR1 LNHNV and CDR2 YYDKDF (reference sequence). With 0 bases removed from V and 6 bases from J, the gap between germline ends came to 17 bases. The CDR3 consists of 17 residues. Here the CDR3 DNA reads TGTGCCACCAGCAGAGATGGCGCACGTACCAAGCCCGGGGAGCTGTTTTTT. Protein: CATSRDGARTKPGELFF.

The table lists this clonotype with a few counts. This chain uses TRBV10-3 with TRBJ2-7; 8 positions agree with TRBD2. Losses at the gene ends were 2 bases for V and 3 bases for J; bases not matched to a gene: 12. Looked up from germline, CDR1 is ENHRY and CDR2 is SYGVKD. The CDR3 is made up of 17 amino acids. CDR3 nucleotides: TGTGCCATCAGTGAGGCGGGACTAGGTGGGGCAAACTACGAGCAGTACTTC. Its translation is CAISEAGLGGANYEQYF.

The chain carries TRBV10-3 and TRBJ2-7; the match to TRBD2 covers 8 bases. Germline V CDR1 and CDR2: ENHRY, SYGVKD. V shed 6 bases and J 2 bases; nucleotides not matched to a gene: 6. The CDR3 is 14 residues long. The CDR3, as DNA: TGTGCCATCAGGAAGGGACTAGAGGCCTACGAGCAGTACTTC. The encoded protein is CAIRKGLEAYEQYF.

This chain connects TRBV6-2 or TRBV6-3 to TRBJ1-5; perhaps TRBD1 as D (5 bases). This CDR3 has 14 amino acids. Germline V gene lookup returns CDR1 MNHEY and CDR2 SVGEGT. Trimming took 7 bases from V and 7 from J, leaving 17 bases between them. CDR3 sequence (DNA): TGTGCCAGCAATGACGGGGGGTTGGGACAGCCCCAGCATTTT. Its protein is CASNDGGLGQPQHF.

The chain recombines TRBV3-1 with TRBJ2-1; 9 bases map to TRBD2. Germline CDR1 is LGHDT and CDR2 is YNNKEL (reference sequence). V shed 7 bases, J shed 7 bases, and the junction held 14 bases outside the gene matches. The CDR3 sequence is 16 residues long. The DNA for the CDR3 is TGTGCCAGCACGCTGGGCGGGAGGGCCCCAGGGAATGAGCAGTTCTTC. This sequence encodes CASTLGGRAPGNEQFF.

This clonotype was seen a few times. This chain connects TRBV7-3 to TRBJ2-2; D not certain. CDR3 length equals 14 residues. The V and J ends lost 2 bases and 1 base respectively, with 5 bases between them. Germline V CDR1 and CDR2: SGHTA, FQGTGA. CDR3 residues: CASSLFVNTGELFF. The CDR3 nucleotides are TGTGCCAGCAGCTTATTTGTGAACACCGGGGAGCTGTTTTTT.

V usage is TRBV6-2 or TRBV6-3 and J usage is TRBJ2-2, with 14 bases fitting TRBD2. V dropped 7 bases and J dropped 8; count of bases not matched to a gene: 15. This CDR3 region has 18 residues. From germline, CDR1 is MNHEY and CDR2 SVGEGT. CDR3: CASKGEPGLAGEVGELFF. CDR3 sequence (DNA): TGTGCCAGCAAGGGGGAACCGGGACTAGCGGGAGAAGTTGGGGAGCTGTTTTTT.

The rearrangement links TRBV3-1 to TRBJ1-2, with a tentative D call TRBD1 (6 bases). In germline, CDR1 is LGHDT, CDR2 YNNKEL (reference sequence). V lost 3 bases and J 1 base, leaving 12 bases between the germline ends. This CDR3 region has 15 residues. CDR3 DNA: TGTGCCAGCAGCCATAACCCACAGGGTAACTATGGCTACACCTTC. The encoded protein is CASSHNPQGNYGYTF.